This is a list of T cell receptor beta chains from one sample in a study of blood T cell repertoires in COVID-19. Clones were read by immunoSEQ multiplex PCR, and TCRdb kept only the in-frame ones, dropping some. This table holds under 450,000 clones, about 80% found once. Specimen: peripheral blood. These receptors were collected from a human donor with acute or convalescent COVID-19. The donor label of this sample is uncertain. CDR3s include the opening cysteine and the closing phenylalanine or tryptophan. Fields, in order: D gene, V gene, J gene, clone size, CDR3 protein, CDR3 DNA. D genes are given only for firm matches. Where a row states a size, it is once, few, many or the class of an expanded clone; other rows omit it.

-	TRBV7-6	TRBJ1-4	-	CASSLGAGRTNEKLFF	TGTGCCAGCAGCTTAGGTGCGGGGAGAACTAATGAAAAACTGTTTTTT
TRBD1	TRBV3-1/TRBV3-2	TRBJ1-6	-	CASSQLPGQDNSPLHF	TGTGCCAGCAGTCAGCTGCCGGGACAGGATAATTCACCCCTCCACTTT
-	TRBV24-1	TRBJ2-1	-	CATEFRERYNEQFF	TGTGCCACCGAGTTCCGGGAAAGGTACAATGAGCAGTTCTTC
-	TRBV20-1	TRBJ1-1	-	CSAYRETEAFF	TGCAGTGCGTACAGGGAGACTGAAGCTTTCTTT
-	TRBV3-1/TRBV3-2	TRBJ1-4	-	CASSQVLQEKLFF	TGTGCCAGCAGCCAAGTATTGCAGGAAAAACTGTTTTTT
TRBD1	TRBV5-1	TRBJ1-5	few	CASSWTGVQPQHF	TGCGCCAGCAGCTGGACAGGGGTCCAGCCCCAGCATTTT
TRBD2	TRBV30	TRBJ2-3	-	CAWRRYSGRSLTDTQYF	TGTGCCTGGAGACGTTATAGCGGGAGAAGTCTGACAGATACGCAGTATTTT
TRBD2	TRBV25-1	TRBJ2-7	-	CASSEAGVKGEQYF	TGTGCCAGCAGTGAGGCGGGAGTTAAAGGCGAGCAGTACTTC
-	TRBV5-1	TRBJ2-7	few	CASSWSGPGDRGKPGLANSYEQYF	TGCGCCAGCAGCTGGTCAGGCCCGGGGGACAGGGGGAAACCGGGACTAGCGAACTCCTACGAGCAGTACTTC
TRBD1	TRBV4-1	TRBJ1-2	-	CASSRRRTGQEYGYTF	TGCGCCAGCAGCCGCAGAAGGACGGGACAGGAGTATGGCTACACCTTC
-	TRBV5-4	TRBJ2-7	-	CASSGGTVSSYEQYF	TGTGCCAGCAGCGGCGGGACAGTCAGCTCCTACGAGCAGTACTTC
-	TRBV5-1	TRBJ1-3	once	CASSLSQGSSGNTIYF	TGCGCCAGCAGCTTGAGTCAGGGGAGCTCTGGAAACACCATATATTTT
TRBD2	TRBV19	TRBJ2-1	once	CASSIGGGQGSYNEQFF	TGTGCCAGTAGTATTGGGGGAGGGCAAGGATCCTACAATGAGCAGTTCTTC
-	TRBV6-2/TRBV6-3	TRBJ1-1	-	CASSYPQGRNTEAFF	TGTGCCAGCAGTTATCCCCAGGGGCGGAACACTGAAGCTTTCTTT
TRBD1	TRBV5-1	TRBJ1-4	few	CASSSGQGSTNEKLFF	TGCGCCAGCAGCTCCGGACAGGGGTCAACTAATGAAAAACTGTTTTTT
-	TRBV3-1/TRBV3-2	TRBJ1-2	-	CASSLTGSDGYTF	TGTGCCAGCAGCCTTACAGGCTCCGATGGCTACACCTTC
TRBD1	TRBV6-5	TRBJ1-2	-	CASRVGDSSYGYTF	TGTGCCAGCAGAGTAGGGGACAGTTCCTATGGCTACACCTTC